This TCR beta chain was captured by sequencing in a study of cytomegalovirus exposure and HLA in healthy donors. A word on this clone: What it recognizes is unknown.

A multiplex PCR was run with 60 Vbeta primers and 13 Jbeta primers. Produced via immunoSEQ multiplex PCR; TCRdb's table is partial and in-frame only. The table includes about 92,000 clones, about two thirds detected once. V shed 4 bases and J shed 7 bases, with 14 bases lying between them. Per germline, CDR1 MGHDK and CDR2 SYGVNS. The CDR3 loop spans 14 amino acids. Study-wide results and caveats: Apart from CMV serostatus, no immune exposure information was available. Further analysis, carried out later, found HLA-associated TCR beta chains more clonally expanded than equally common other chains.

Sequencing was done on a sample of PBMCs. This rearrangement joins TRBV25-1 to TRBJ2-4, with D perhaps TRBD2 (5 bases). The clonotype comes from a man in his fifties or sixties in good health and CMV-seronegative. In DNA, the CDR3 is TGTGCCAGCAGTGCCGAGGGTCGTGAGAACATTCAGTACTTC. Its translation is CASSAEGRENIQYF. Supplemented by reference TRBV25-1 and TRBJ2-4, the full variable domain reads EADIYQTPRYLVIGTGKKITLECSQTMGHDKMYWYQQDPGMELHLIHYSYGVNSTEKGDLSSESTVSRIRTEHFPLTLESARPSHTSQYLCASSAEGRENIQYFGAGTRLSVL.